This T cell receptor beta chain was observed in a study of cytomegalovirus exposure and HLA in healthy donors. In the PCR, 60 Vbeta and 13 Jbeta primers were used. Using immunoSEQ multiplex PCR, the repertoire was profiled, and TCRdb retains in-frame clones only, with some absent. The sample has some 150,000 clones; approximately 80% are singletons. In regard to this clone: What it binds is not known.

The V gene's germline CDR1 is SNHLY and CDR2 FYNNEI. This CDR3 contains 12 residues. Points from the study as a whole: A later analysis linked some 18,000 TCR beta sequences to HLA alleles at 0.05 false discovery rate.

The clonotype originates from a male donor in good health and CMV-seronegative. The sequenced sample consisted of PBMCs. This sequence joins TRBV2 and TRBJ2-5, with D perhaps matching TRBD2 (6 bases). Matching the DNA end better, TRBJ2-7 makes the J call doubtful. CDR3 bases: TGTGCCAGCAGTTGGAGGGCCTACGAGCAGTACTTC. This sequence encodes CASSWRAYEQYF.